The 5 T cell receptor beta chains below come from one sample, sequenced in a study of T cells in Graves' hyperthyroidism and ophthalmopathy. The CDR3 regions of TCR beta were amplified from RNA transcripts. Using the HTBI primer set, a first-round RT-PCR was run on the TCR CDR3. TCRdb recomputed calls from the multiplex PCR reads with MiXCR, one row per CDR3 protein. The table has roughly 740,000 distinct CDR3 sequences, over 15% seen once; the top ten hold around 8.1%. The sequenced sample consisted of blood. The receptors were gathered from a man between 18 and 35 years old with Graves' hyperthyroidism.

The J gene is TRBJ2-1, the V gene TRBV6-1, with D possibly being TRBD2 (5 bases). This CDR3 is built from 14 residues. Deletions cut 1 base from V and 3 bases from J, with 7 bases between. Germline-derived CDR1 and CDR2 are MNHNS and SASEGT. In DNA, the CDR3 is TGTGCCAGCAGTGAAGACGCGGGCTACAATGAGCAGTTCTTC. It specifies CASSEDAGYNEQFF.

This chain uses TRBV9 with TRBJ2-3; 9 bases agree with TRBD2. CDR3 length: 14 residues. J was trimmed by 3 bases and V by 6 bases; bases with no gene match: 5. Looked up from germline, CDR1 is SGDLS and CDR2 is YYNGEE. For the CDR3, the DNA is TGTGCCAGCACCCGGACTAGCGAGACAGATACGCAGTATTTT. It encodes CASTRTSETDTQYF.

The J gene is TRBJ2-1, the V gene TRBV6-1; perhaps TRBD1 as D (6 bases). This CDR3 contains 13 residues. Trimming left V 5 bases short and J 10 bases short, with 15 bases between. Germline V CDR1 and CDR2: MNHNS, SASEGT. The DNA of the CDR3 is TGTGCCAGCAGTTCCCGGGGACATGGGGAGCAGTTCTTC. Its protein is CASSSRGHGEQFF.

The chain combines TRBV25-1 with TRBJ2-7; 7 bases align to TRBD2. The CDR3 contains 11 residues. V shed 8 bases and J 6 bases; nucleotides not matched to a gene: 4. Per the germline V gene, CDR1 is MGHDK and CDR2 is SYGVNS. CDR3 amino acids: CASGEGVEQYF. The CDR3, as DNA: TGTGCCAGCGGGGAGGGAGTCGAGCAGTACTTC.

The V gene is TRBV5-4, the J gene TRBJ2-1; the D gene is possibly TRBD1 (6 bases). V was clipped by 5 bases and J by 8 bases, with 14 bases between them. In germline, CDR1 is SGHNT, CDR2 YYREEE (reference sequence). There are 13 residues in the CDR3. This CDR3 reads CASRMMAGDEQFF. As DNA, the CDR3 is TGTGCCAGCAGGATGATGGCAGGGGATGAGCAGTTCTTC.